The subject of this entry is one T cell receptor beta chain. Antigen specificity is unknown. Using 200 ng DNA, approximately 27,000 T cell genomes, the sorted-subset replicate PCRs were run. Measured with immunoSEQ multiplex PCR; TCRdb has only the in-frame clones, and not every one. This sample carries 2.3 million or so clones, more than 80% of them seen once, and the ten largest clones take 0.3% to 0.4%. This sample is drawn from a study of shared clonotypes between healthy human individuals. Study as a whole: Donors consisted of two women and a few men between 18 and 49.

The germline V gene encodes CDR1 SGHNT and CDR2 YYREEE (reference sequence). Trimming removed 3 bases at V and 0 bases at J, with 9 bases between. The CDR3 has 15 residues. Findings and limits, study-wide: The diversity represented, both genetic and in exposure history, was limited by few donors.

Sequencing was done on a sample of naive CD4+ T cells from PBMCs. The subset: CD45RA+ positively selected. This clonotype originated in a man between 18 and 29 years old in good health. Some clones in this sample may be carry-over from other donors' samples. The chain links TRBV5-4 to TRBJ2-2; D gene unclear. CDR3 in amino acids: CASSSQRSNTGELFF. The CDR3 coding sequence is TGTGCCAGCAGCTCCCAGAGATCGAACACCGGGGAGCTGTTTTTT.